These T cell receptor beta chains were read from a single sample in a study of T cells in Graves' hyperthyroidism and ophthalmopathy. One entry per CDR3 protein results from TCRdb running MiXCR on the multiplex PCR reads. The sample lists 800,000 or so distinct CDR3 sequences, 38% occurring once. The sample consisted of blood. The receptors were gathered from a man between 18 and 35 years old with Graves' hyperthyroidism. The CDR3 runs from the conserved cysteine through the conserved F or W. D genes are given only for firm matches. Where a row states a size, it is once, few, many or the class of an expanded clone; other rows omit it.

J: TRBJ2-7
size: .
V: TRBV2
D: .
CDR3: CASSEESGQVYEQYF
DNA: TGTGCCAGCAGTGAAGAGTCTGGGCAGGTCTACGAGCAGTACTTC

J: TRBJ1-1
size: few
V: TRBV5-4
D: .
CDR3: CASMGGQNTEAFF
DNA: TGTGCCAGCATGGGGGGACAGAACACTGAAGCTTTCTTT

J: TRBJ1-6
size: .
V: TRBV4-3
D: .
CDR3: CASSQDPGVGVNSPLHF
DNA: TGCGCCAGCAGCCAAGATCCGGGGGTAGGGGTTAATTCACCCCTCCACTTT

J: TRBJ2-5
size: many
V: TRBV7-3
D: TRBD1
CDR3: CASSPGTGGLETQYF
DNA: TGTGCCAGCAGCCCAGGGACAGGGGGCCTGGAGACCCAGTACTTC

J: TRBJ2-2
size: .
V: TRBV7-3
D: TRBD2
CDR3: CASSLAGGPTGELLF
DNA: TGTGCCAGCAGCTTAGCGGGAGGGCCGACCGGGGAGCTGCTTTTT

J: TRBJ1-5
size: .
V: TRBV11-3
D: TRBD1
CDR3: CASRGDRDRGLGGNQPQHF
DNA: TGTGCCAGCAGAGGGGACCGGGACAGGGGGCTAGGTGGCAATCAGCCCCAGCATTTT

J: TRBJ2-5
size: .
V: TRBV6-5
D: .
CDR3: CASWGTLGQETQYF
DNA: TGTGCCAGCTGGGGGACGTTGGGACAAGAGACCCAGTACTTC

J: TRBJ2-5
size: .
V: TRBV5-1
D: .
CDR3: CASSYSPGKETQYF
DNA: TGTGCCAGCAGTTACTCGCCAGGGAAAGAGACCCAGTACTTC

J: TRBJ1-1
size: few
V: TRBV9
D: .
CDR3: CASSPNSPEAFF
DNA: TGTGCCAGCAGCCCAAACAGTCCTGAAGCTTTCTTT

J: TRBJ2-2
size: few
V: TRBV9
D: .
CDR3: CASSVEPRGLPGELFF
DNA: TGTGCCAGCAGCGTAGAGCCTCGGGGTTTACCCGGGGAGCTGTTTTTT

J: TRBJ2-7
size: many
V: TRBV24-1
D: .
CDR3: CATSDLGQTYEQYF
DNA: TGTGCCACCAGTGATTTAGGCCAGACCTACGAGCAGTACTTC